In its sample, the clone carrying this T cell receptor (beta chain) was seen a few times. Naive CD8 T cells were sorted as CD8+CD4-CCR7+CD45RA+. This sample was taken from a study of molecular identifiers for immune sequencing clone quantification. Using its own MiXCR run on the PCR reads, TCRdb lists one record per CDR3 protein. The repertoire holds nearly 650,000 distinct CDR3 sequences, around 25% seen once, with 0.78% in the top ten. Germline loops: CDR1 LNHDA, CDR2 SQIVND (reference sequence). The V gene lost 5 bases and the J gene lost 5 bases, with 15 bases spanning the gap. The CDR3 is made up of 14 amino acids.

The TCR was taken from a human donor in good health. Some libraries in this study had Jurkat cell RNA spiked in. Sequencing was done on a sample of naive CD8+ T cells from blood, with Jurkat cell RNA spiked in. Subset specified: FACS-sorted CD8+CD4-CCR7+CD45RA+ naive T cells. The chain is built from TRBV19 and TRBJ1-1, with D tentatively TRBD1 (6 bases). The DNA for the CDR3 is TGTGCCAGTAGTCTCGGGGGGCTCGTAACTGAAGCTTTCTTT. Amino acids: CASSLGGLVTEAFF.